These 5 T cell receptor beta chains share one sample of origin, sequenced in a study of read filtering for tumor transcriptome and immune sequencing (dated by TCRdb to about 2020). Sequencing relied on an Illumina HiSeq 4000. The Immunoverse kit was used to build TCR libraries from 400 ng RNA, with molecular barcoded adaptors covering alpha/delta and beta/gamma chains. Through fastp at Q25 and MiXCR, TCRdb rebuilt clones from the public reads, retaining in-frame beta chains. Under each unique CDR3 protein, matching rows form one entry showing the most common genes and DNA. The sample table records roughly 46,000 distinct CDR3 sequences; approximately 12% of these occur just once. The ten most abundant clones make up more than 14% of the sample. Sequenced input: a population of CD138-negative cells sorted from bone marrow. According to the study, the label for this sample's cell subset or site signals: bone marrow mononuclear cells depleted of CD138+ plasma/myeloma cells by negative magnetic selection. The receptor set was obtained from a donor aged 40 or older with multiple myeloma.

This clonotype was picked up many times. The chain combines TRBV29-1 with TRBJ1-3; TRBD1 matches at 8 bases. CDR3 length: 13 amino acids. Germline V lookup: CDR1 SQVTM, CDR2 ANQGSEA. Trimming at V came to 7 bases and at J to 2 bases, leaving 4 bases not matched to a gene. The CDR3 spells CSATDRAGNTIYF. In DNA, the CDR3 is TGCAGCGCAACGGACAGGGCTGGAAACACCATATATTTT.

Note on this clonotype: The final CDR3 position lacks the conserved phenylalanine or tryptophan, pointing to a likely read error. V and J are TRBV4-1 and TRBJ2-7, with TRBD1 as a possible D gene (5 bases). The CDR3 length is 13 residues. V dropped 4 bases and J dropped 2 bases, with 9 bases sitting between them. Germline V gene lookup returns CDR1 MGHRA and CDR2 YSYEKL. As DNA, the CDR3 is TGCGCCAGCAGCCTTGACAGAGCCTACGAGCAGTACTCC. Its protein product is CASSLDRAYEQYS.

In its sample, this clonotype was seen many times. This rearrangement joins TRBV7-6 to TRBJ2-2, with D possibly being TRBD1 or TRBD2 (5 bases each). Trimming left V 2 bases short and J 4 bases short, with 8 bases between. The germline V gene encodes CDR1 SGHVS and CDR2 FNYEAQ. The CDR3 is 14 amino acids. CDR3 bases: TGTGCCAGCAGCTTAAGGGGACCCACCGGGGAGCTGTTTTTT. It encodes CASSLRGPTGELFF.

This clonotype was observed many times. The chain joins TRBV2 to TRBJ1-1; TRBD1 is a possible D gene (6 bases). Between the trimmed V and J ends, which lost 6 bases and 4 bases, there was a span of 12 bases. Germline values: CDR1 SNHLY, CDR2 FYNNEI. CDR3 length: 13 residues. The chain's CDR3 is CASRPRQATEAFF. In DNA form, the CDR3 reads TGTGCCAGCAGGCCGAGACAGGCCACTGAAGCTTTCTTT.

This clonotype appeared many times. This chain joins TRBV6-6 and TRBJ2-5, with D maybe TRBD2 (6 bases). This CDR3 spans 16 amino acids. Trimming stripped 6 bases from V and 0 bases from J, with 17 bases between. Per germline, CDR1 MNHNY and CDR2 SVGAGI (reference sequence). The CDR3 nucleotides are TGTGCCAGCAGCCGTGGACTGGGAGGTTACCAAGAGACCCAGTACTTC. Translated, it gives CASSRGLGGYQETQYF.